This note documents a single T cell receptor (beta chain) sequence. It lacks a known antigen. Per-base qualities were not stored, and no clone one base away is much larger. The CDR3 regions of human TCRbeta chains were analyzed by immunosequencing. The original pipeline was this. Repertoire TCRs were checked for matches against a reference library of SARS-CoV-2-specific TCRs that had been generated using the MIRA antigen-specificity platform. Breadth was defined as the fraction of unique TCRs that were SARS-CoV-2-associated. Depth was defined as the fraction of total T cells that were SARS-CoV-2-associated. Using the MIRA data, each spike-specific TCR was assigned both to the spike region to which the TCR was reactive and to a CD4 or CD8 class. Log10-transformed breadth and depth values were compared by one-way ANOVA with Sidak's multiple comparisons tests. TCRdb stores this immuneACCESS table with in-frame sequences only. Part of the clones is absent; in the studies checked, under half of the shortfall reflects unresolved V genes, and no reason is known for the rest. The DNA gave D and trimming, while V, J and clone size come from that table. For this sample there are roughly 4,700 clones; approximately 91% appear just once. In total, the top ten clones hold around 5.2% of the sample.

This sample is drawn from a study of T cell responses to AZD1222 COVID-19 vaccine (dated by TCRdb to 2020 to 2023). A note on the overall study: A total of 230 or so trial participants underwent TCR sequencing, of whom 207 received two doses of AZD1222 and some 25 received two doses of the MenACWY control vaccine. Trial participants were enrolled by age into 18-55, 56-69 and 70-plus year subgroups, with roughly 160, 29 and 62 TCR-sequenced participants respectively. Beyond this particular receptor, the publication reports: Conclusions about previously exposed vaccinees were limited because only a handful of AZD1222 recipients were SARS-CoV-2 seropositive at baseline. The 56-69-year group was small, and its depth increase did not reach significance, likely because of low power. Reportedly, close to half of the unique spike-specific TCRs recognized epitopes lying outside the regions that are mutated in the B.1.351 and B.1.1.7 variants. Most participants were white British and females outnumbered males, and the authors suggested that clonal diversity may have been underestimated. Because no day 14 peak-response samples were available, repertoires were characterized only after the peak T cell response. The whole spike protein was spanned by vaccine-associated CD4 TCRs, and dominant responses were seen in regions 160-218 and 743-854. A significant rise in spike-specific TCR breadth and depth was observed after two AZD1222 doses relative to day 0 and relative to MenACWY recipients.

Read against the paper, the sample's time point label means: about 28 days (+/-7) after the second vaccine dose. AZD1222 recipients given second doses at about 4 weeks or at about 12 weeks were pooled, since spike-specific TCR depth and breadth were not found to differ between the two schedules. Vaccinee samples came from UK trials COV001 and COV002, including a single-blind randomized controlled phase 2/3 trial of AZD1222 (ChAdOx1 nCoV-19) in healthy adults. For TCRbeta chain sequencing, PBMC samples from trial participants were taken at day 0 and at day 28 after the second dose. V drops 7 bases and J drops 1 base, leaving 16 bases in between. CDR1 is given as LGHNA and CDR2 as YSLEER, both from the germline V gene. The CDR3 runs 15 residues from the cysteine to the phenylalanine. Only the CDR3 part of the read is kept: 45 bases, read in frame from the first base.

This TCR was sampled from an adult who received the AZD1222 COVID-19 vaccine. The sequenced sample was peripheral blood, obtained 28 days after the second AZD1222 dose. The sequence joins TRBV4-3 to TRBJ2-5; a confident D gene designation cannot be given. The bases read TGCGCCAGCAAGGGCAGTCGGCATAGCCAAGAGACCCAGTACTTC. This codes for CASKGSRHSQETQYF.